A single sample is the source of the 30 T cell receptor beta chains below, sequenced in a study of blood T cells in healthy people across ages. It was with a sample-barcoded 5' primer and a J-beta primer mix that a second PCR of roughly 7 to 12 cycles was run. TCRdb independently ran MiXCR on the 5' RACE reads; one entry per CDR3 protein. The sample contains 780,000 or so distinct CDR3 sequences, roughly 50% of which appear only once. Sequencing was performed on blood. Every receptor here comes from a man in his forties in good health.

This clonotype was recorded only once. The chain recombines TRBV2 with TRBJ1-1; no firm D call. This CDR3 has 14 amino acids. Per the germline V gene, CDR1 is SNHLY and CDR2 is FYNNEI. Trimming took 10 bases from V and 4 from J, leaving 19 bases between them. Written as DNA, the CDR3 is TGTGCCACCATAGGCCTGGGAAAGGGCACTGAAGCTTTCTTT. Translating it yields CATIGLGKGTEAFF.

This chain connects TRBV3-1 to TRBJ1-1; D remains ambiguous. The CDR3 runs 14 residues. The V end lost 0 bases, the J end lost 3 bases, and 8 bases lay between the germline ends. CDR1 and CDR2 (germline): LGHDT, YNNKEL (reference sequence). CDR3 DNA: TGTGCCAGCAGCCAAGACCGGGGTTACACTGAAGCTTTCTTT. Its translation: CASSQDRGYTEAFF.

This chain connects TRBV2 to TRBJ2-3; 10 bases agree with TRBD2. V shed 3 bases and J 5 bases; nucleotides not matched to a gene: 2. The germline V gene has CDR1 SNHLY and CDR2 FYNNEI. The CDR3 totals 14 residues. The CDR3, as DNA: TGTGCCAGCAGTGAGAGGACTAGCGGAGATACGCAGTATTTT. It is translated as CASSERTSGDTQYF.

This clonotype came up a few times. The rearrangement uses TRBV11-2 and TRBJ2-1; TRBD1 is a possible D gene (6 bases). Trimming left V 0 bases short and J 7 bases short, with 19 bases between. The CDR3 loop spans 17 amino acids. Germline loops: CDR1 SGHAT, CDR2 FQNNGV. CDR3 sequence (DNA): TGTGCCAGCAGCTTAGATCTGACAGGCGCCCGGCCTAATGAGCAGTTCTTC. Its protein product is CASSLDLTGARPNEQFF.

The chain uses TRBV27 and TRBJ2-4; unclear D gene. The CDR3 consists of 14 residues. Germline CDR1 MNHEY, CDR2 SMNVEV (reference sequence). Trimming stripped 4 bases from V and 0 bases from J, with 7 bases between. The DNA for the CDR3 is TGTGCCAGCAGTTCCCCCCTAGCCAAAAACATTCAGTACTTC. Its protein product is CASSSPLAKNIQYF.

This chain joins TRBV10-3 and TRBJ2-4, with TRBD1 matching 9 bases. The end of the DNA fits TRBJ2-7 better, so the J call may be wrong. In germline, CDR1 is ENHRY, CDR2 SYGVKD. The CDR3 covers 14 residues. CDR3 DNA: TGTGCCATCAGTAGCACAGGGGGCATTCACGAGCAGTACTTC. Its translation: CAISSTGGIHEQYF.

The V call is TRBV27, the J call TRBJ2-3; the D gene is possibly TRBD1 (6 bases). CDR3 length: 16 amino acids. V was clipped by 5 bases and J by 0 bases, with 15 bases between them. Germline-derived CDR1 and CDR2 are MNHEY and SMNVEV (reference sequence). CDR3 DNA: TGTGCCAGCAGTGGCAGTTGGGGGCAGAGCACAGATACGCAGTATTTT. Translation gives CASSGSWGQSTDTQYF.

The chain uses TRBV12-3 or TRBV12-4 and TRBJ2-7; 9 bases map to TRBD1. The J segment lost 1 base and the V segment lost 5 bases, leaving 6 bases of the junction unmatched. The CDR3 covers 15 residues. The CDR3 loop reads CASSPGTGPSYEQYF. Written as DNA, the CDR3 is TGTGCCAGCAGTCCCGGGACAGGGCCTTCCTACGAGCAGTACTTC.

The chain carries TRBV20-1 and TRBJ2-1, with D hard to call. V lost 1 base and J lost 2, with 12 bases in between. The V gene's germline CDR1 is DFQATT and CDR2 SNEGSKA (reference sequence). CDR3 length: 15 amino acids. This CDR3 is CSARGGVRPYNEQFF. The CDR3 DNA sequence: TGCAGTGCTAGAGGTGGGGTGAGGCCCTACAATGAGCAGTTCTTC.

The V call is TRBV27, the J call TRBJ2-7; 10 nucleotides agree with TRBD2. The CDR3 loop spans 14 amino acids. Trimming took 5 bases from V and 2 from J; bases not matched to a gene: 3. Germline V gene sequence: CDR1 MNHEY, CDR2 SMNVEV (reference sequence). The CDR3 DNA reads TGTGCCAGCAGTCCCCTAGCGGGGGCCTACGAGCAGTACTTC. This encodes CASSPLAGAYEQYF.

The chain uses TRBV5-1 and TRBJ2-6; TRBD2 is a possible D gene (6 bases). Deletions cut 5 bases from V and 2 bases from J, with 11 bases between. CDR3 length equals 15 residues. Per germline, CDR1 SGHRS and CDR2 YFSETQ. The CDR3 DNA reads as TGCGCCAGCAGAGAGACGGGAGCTGGGGCCAACGTCCTGACTTTC. This encodes CASRETGAGANVLTF.

The CDR3, as DNA: TGCAGTGGCTTGCCCGCGGGAGAGAGATACGAGCAGTACTTC. Translating gives CSGLPAGERYEQYF. The J gene is TRBJ2-7, the V gene TRBV20-1, with 7 bases that match TRBD2. J gave up 4 bases and V 7 bases, and 13 bases lay outside the gene matches. This CDR3 comprises 14 residues. The V gene's germline CDR1 is DFQATT and CDR2 SNEGSKA (reference sequence).

This clonotype was detected many times. The chain is built from TRBV14 and TRBJ2-1, with D tentatively TRBD1 (6 bases). The CDR3 spans 17 residues. Germline-derived CDR1 and CDR2 are SGHDN and FVKESK. V gave up 1 base and J gave up 0 bases, with 13 bases separating them. CDR3 protein: CASSQVSRGGSYNEQFF. CDR3 DNA: TGTGCCAGCAGCCAAGTTTCGAGAGGGGGCTCCTACAATGAGCAGTTCTTC. Complete variable domain (other parts from reference TRBV14 and TRBJ2-1): EAGVTQFPSHSVIEKGQTVTLRCDPISGHDNLYWYRRVMGKEIKFLLHFVKESKQDESGMPNNRFLAERTGGTYSTLKVQPAELEDSGVYFCASSQVSRGGSYNEQFFGPGTRLTVL.

This chain joins TRBV11-2 and TRBJ1-1; D gene ambiguous. The germline gives CDR1 SGHAT, CDR2 FQNNGV. Trimming stripped 4 bases from V and 0 bases from J, with 18 bases between. This CDR3 comprises 17 residues. Here the CDR3 DNA reads TGTGCCAGCAGCTATCGGGCACCAGATCTTCTGAACACTGAAGCTTTCTTT. Amino acid sequence: CASSYRAPDLLNTEAFF.

This chain's CDR3 is CASSLDRRPYEQYF. The CDR3 DNA is TGTGCCAGCAGTCTCGACCGCCGCCCCTACGAGCAGTACTTC. The chain employs TRBV12-3 or TRBV12-4 and TRBJ2-4; unclear D gene. The J call may be wrong; the DNA end is better matched by TRBJ2-7. The CDR3 totals 14 residues.

J is TRBJ1-4 and V is TRBV3-1; D is ambiguous. Trimming pared 2 bases from V and 8 bases from J, leaving 9 bases between. Germline V lookup: CDR1 LGHDT, CDR2 YNNKEL (reference sequence). This CDR3 spans 13 amino acids. The CDR3 protein is CASSQQGGEKLFF. The CDR3 bases are TGTGCCAGCAGCCAACAAGGAGGGGAAAAACTGTTTTTT.

The DNA for the CDR3 is TGTGCCAGCAGCAATTACAGGGGGCGCGTTCCTCGGAATGAAAAACTGTTTTTT. Translation: CASSNYRGRVPRNEKLFF. V and J are TRBV21-1 and TRBJ1-4; the table's D call of TRBD1 was not tested on the DNA. TRBV21-1 is marked as a pseudogene. CDR3 size: 18 residues.

The J gene is TRBJ1-2, the V gene TRBV28; possibly TRBD1 for D (5 bases). The germline V gene has CDR1 MDHEN and CDR2 SYDVKM. V lost 3 bases and J lost 4, with 18 bases in between. This CDR3 is 16 amino acids long. CDR3 nucleotides: TGTGCCAGCAGTTTGTTAACGACTTGGGGCCTCTATGGCTACACCTTC. This gives the protein CASSLLTTWGLYGYTF.

This clonotype has more than one count but fewer than ten. V usage is TRBV10-3 and J usage is TRBJ1-2, with 7 bases aligning to TRBD1. Looked up from germline, CDR1 is ENHRY and CDR2 is SYGVKD. The CDR3 covers 15 residues. V trimming: 6 bases; J trimming: 2 bases; junction bases outside the gene matches: 9. CDR3 sequence reads: CAISYSQGVNYGYTF. In DNA form, the CDR3 reads TGTGCCATCAGCTATTCTCAGGGGGTCAACTATGGCTACACCTTC.

The CDR3 reads CASSEYIEDRFSYNEQFF. CDR3 DNA: TGTGCCAGCAGTGAATATATTGAGGACAGGTTCTCCTACAATGAGCAGTTCTTC. V and J are TRBV25-1 and TRBJ2-1; 7 bases are a match to TRBD1. Germline CDR1 is MGHDK and CDR2 is SYGVNS. The CDR3 is 18 residues long. V gave up 0 bases and J gave up 0 bases; unmatched junction bases: 8.

The J gene is TRBJ1-2, the V gene TRBV7-2, with D possibly TRBD1 on 5 matching bases. Germline-derived CDR1 and CDR2 are SGHTA and FQGNSA. Deletions cut 0 bases from V and 1 base from J, with 9 bases between. CDR3 length equals 15 residues. For the CDR3, the DNA is TGTGCCAGCAGCTTAGCTGGGGGACTTAACTATGGCTACACCTTC. It yields the protein CASSLAGGLNYGYTF.

J is TRBJ2-1 and V is TRBV11-2; maybe TRBD1 (6 bases). The CDR3 consists of 16 residues. CDR1 SGHAT and CDR2 FQNNGV come from the germline V gene. Trimming cost V 3 bases and J 6 bases, with 18 bases left between them. This chain's CDR3 is CASSFRRQAVTNEQFF. The CDR3 nucleotides are TGTGCCAGCAGCTTCAGACGACAGGCCGTAACCAATGAGCAGTTCTTC. The full variable domain, its missing parts supplied by reference TRBV11-2 and TRBJ2-1, is EAGVAQSPRYKIIEKRQSVAFWCNPISGHATLYWYQQILGQGPKLLIQFQNNGVVDDSQLPKDRFSAERLKGVDSTLKIQPAKLEDSAVYLCASSFRRQAVTNEQFFGPGTRLTVL.

The V call is TRBV9, the J call TRBJ2-3, with 9 bases identical to TRBD1. Germline-derived CDR1 and CDR2 are SGDLS and YYNGEE. The CDR3 sequence is 15 residues long. With 1 base clipped from V and 3 bases from J, the junction kept 3 bases outside the gene matches. The CDR3 loop is CASSVSGQGTDTQYF. The CDR3 nucleotides are TGTGCCAGCAGCGTATCGGGACAGGGAACAGATACGCAGTATTTT.

The chain employs TRBV12-3 or TRBV12-4 and TRBJ2-5; the D gene is possibly TRBD2 (5 bases). The CDR3 is 13 amino acids. Trimming removed 5 bases from V and 11 bases from J, with 18 bases in between. The chain's CDR3 is CASSTGVNNEQYF. The CDR3 DNA reads TGTGCCAGCAGTACCGGGGTCAACAATGAGCAGTACTTC.

The chain links TRBV11-2 to TRBJ2-1; 11 bases match TRBD2. There are 18 residues in the CDR3. V lost 3 bases, J lost 6 bases, and 13 bases stayed unmatched. Germline V lookup: CDR1 SGHAT, CDR2 FQNNGV. CDR3 amino acids: CASSFNGFGTSGVNEQFF. The CDR3 bases are TGTGCCAGCAGCTTTAATGGTTTCGGGACTAGCGGAGTCAATGAGCAGTTCTTC.

The rearrangement uses TRBV12-3 or TRBV12-4 and TRBJ2-7; tentative D call: TRBD1 (6 bases). Trimming pared 6 bases from V and 0 bases from J, leaving 12 bases between. CDR3 length: 14 residues. This CDR3 reads CASRNTGSSYEQYF. CDR3 nucleotide sequence: TGTGCCAGCAGGAATACAGGGAGCTCCTACGAGCAGTACTTC.

This clonotype was picked up a small number of times. The chain combines TRBV9 with TRBJ2-3; 11 bases agree with TRBD2. With 3 bases clipped from V and 5 bases from J, the junction kept 8 bases outside the gene matches. CDR1 SGDLS and CDR2 YYNGEE come from the germline V gene. The CDR3 is 16 amino acids. CDR3 bases: TGTGCCAGCAGCGCCCGACTAGCGGGGCAGGGAGATACGCAGTATTTT. Protein product: CASSARLAGQGDTQYF.

V usage is TRBV5-6 and J usage is TRBJ2-1; TRBD2 agrees at 11 bases. V shed 0 bases and J 10 bases; nucleotides not matched to a gene: 9. The germline V gene has CDR1 SGHDT and CDR2 YYEEEE. This CDR3 has 16 amino acids. Here the CDR3 DNA reads TGTGCCAGCAGCTTGGTCGTAGTTGGACTAGCGGGCGAGCAGTTCTTC. It encodes CASSLVVVGLAGEQFF. Looking up the rest from reference TRBV5-6 and TRBJ2-1 gives the full variable domain: DAGVTQSPTHLIKTRGQQVTLRCSPKSGHDTVSWYQQALGQGPQFIFQYYEEEERQRGNFPDRFSGHQFPNYSSELNVNALLLGDSALYLCASSLVVVGLAGEQFFGPGTRLTVL.

Only one count was recorded for this clonotype. The chain employs TRBV5-1 and TRBJ2-7; perhaps TRBD1 as D (7 bases). The CDR3 has 14 amino acids. Germline V gene data show CDR1 as SGHRS and CDR2 as YFSETQ. V was clipped by 1 base and J by 5 bases, with 13 bases between them. The CDR3: CASSLPRGDHEQYF. In nucleotides, the CDR3 is TGCGCCAGCAGCTTGCCCAGGGGGGACCACGAGCAGTACTTC.

This chain connects TRBV6-2 or TRBV6-3 to TRBJ2-2, with D unresolved. CDR1 MNHEY and CDR2 SVGEGT come from the germline V gene. Deletions cut 3 bases from V and 3 bases from J, with 8 bases between. There are 14 residues in the CDR3. For the CDR3, the DNA is TGTGCCAGCAGTTATCAAACCTACACCGGGGAGCTGTTTTTT. Its protein product is CASSYQTYTGELFF.